Listed here are 30 T cell receptor beta chains from one sample, sequenced in a study of molecular identifiers for immune sequencing clone quantification. TCRdb reprocessed the PCR reads via MiXCR and lists one record per CDR3 protein. The sample holds approximately 590,000 distinct CDR3 sequences; roughly 23% are singletons and the top ten take about 0.81%. Sequencing was carried out using naive CD8+ T cells from blood, with Jurkat cell RNA spiked in. Subset noted: FACS-sorted CD8+CD4-CCR7+CD45RA+ naive T cells. The receptors shown here come from a human donor in good health. Some libraries in this study had Jurkat cell RNA spiked in.

The chain joins TRBV20-1 to TRBJ2-4, with 7 bases aligning to TRBD2. CDR1 is DFQATT and CDR2 is SNEGSKA in the germline V gene (reference sequence). CDR3 length equals 16 residues. J was trimmed by 3 bases and V by 0 bases; bases with no gene match: 8. The CDR3 sequence: CSARDNKRDLKNIQYF. The CDR3 nucleotides read TGCAGTGCTAGAGATAACAAGCGGGACCTCAAAAACATTCAGTACTTC.

The chain joins TRBV4-1 to TRBJ1-1, with TRBD1 matching over 8 bases. CDR1 and CDR2 (germline): MGHRA, YSYEKL. After removal of 1 base from V and 4 bases from J, the junction contained 8 bases not matched to a gene. This CDR3 is 16 amino acids long. The CDR3 here is CASSQAWTGFATEAFF. In DNA, the CDR3 is TGCGCCAGCAGCCAAGCCTGGACAGGGTTCGCCACTGAAGCTTTCTTT.

This clonotype showed up many times. V usage is TRBV9 and J usage is TRBJ2-3; D is possibly TRBD1 (6 bases). Germline loops: CDR1 SGDLS, CDR2 YYNGEE. The CDR3 covers 15 residues. The V end was cut by 3 bases, the J end by 5 bases, with 16 bases between. CDR3 nucleotides: TGTGCCAGCAGCGAGGGGGACCAGGGGATAGATACGCAGTATTTT. As protein: CASSEGDQGIDTQYF.

This clonotype showed up just a few times. The V gene is TRBV19, the J gene TRBJ2-7; 7 positions match TRBD1. This CDR3 comprises 15 residues. From germline, CDR1 is LNHDA and CDR2 SQIVND (reference sequence). V shed 5 bases and J 1 base; nucleotides not matched to a gene: 8. In nucleotides, the CDR3 is TGTGCCAGTAGTTCCCTACAGGGGATATCCTACGAGCAGTACTTC. Encoded protein: CASSSLQGISYEQYF.

This clonotype came up a few times. The chain uses TRBV7-8 and TRBJ1-1, with no clear D. Germline V gene lookup returns CDR1 SGHVS and CDR2 FQNEAQ. The germline V and J ends were trimmed by 0 bases and 4 bases, with 15 bases remaining between them. The CDR3 extends over 16 amino acids. The CDR3 loop reads CASSLASQSQATEAFF. CDR3 bases: TGTGCCAGCAGCTTAGCTTCCCAGTCACAAGCCACTGAAGCTTTCTTT.

The CDR3 is CASSPYETGEETQYF. Written as DNA, the CDR3 is TGTGCCAGCAGCCCCTATGAGACAGGGGAGGAGACCCAGTACTTC. V is TRBV7-9 and J is TRBJ2-5; TRBD1 matches 8 bases. Germline loops: CDR1 SEHNR, CDR2 FQNEAQ (reference sequence). This CDR3 is built from 15 residues. The V gene end was trimmed by 5 bases and the J gene end by 5 bases; junction bases not matched to a gene: 10.

V gene TRBV20-1 combines with J gene TRBJ2-1, with D perhaps matching TRBD1 or TRBD2 (5 bases each). The V gene's germline CDR1 is DFQATT and CDR2 SNEGSKA (reference sequence). The germline V and J ends were trimmed by 0 bases and 15 bases, with 15 bases remaining between them. CDR3 length equals 12 residues. The CDR3 here is CSARDERGFVFF. CDR3 DNA: TGCAGTGCTAGAGATGAACGGGGCTTTGTGTTCTTC.

V usage is TRBV3-1 and J usage is TRBJ2-7, with a tentative D call TRBD1 (6 bases). V lost 2 bases and J 5 bases, leaving 19 bases between the germline ends. Germline-derived CDR1 and CDR2 are LGHDT and YNNKEL (reference sequence). The CDR3 runs 16 residues. CDR3 in DNA: TGTGCCAGCAGCCAATCCTGGACAGTGGGAGAGGACGAGCAGTACTTC. Translation: CASSQSWTVGEDEQYF.

This clonotype was seen only a few times. The chain uses TRBV7-9 and TRBJ2-7, with 8 bases that match TRBD2. Looked up from germline, CDR1 is SEHNR and CDR2 is FQNEAQ (reference sequence). The CDR3 spans 14 residues. Trimming cost V 6 bases and J 3 bases; bases outside gene matches: 7. Written as DNA, the CDR3 is TGTGCCAGCAGACCGGGACTAGGTCTCTACGAGCAGTACTTC. It specifies CASRPGLGLYEQYF.

Details on this clonotype: With a much larger clone just one base away, this may be a read error. The J gene is TRBJ1-2, the V gene TRBV13; 8 bases line up with TRBD1. This CDR3 comprises 15 residues. Germline V gives CDR1 PRHDT, CDR2 FYEKMQ (reference sequence). The CDR3 DNA is TGTGGCAGCAGCTCACTAGGGACAGGCAACTATGGCTACACCTTC. It is translated as CGSSSLGTGNYGYTF.

V usage is TRBV20-1 and J usage is TRBJ2-2; TRBD1 matches at 10 bases. Germline assignment: CDR1 DFQATT and CDR2 SNEGSKA (reference sequence). The CDR3 sequence is 15 residues long. V gave up 6 bases and J gave up 3 bases; unmatched junction bases: 7. This chain's CDR3 is CSARPTGGHTGELFF. The CDR3 region has the DNA TGCAGTGCGAGACCGACAGGGGGCCACACCGGGGAGCTGTTTTTT.

The chain recombines TRBV20-1 with TRBJ1-2; no clear D gene. The germline CDR1 and CDR2 sequences are DFQATT and SNEGSKA (reference sequence). Trimming removed 4 bases at V and 4 bases at J, with 13 bases between. The CDR3 covers 13 residues. CDR3 in amino acids: CSAMEGISYGYTF. In DNA, the CDR3 is TGCAGTGCTATGGAGGGAATCTCCTATGGCTACACCTTC.

This chain joins TRBV29-1 and TRBJ2-3, with D possibly matching TRBD1 (6 bases). CDR3 size: 13 residues. Germline CDR1 is SQVTM and CDR2 is ANQGSEA. Trimming took off 7 bases at V and 2 bases at J, with 13 bases between the two ends. The chain's CDR3 is CSAQGSPTDTQYF. The CDR3 coding sequence is TGCAGCGCTCAGGGGTCACCCACAGATACGCAGTATTTT.

This clonotype occurred many times. The chain combines TRBV7-9 with TRBJ2-7; D is possibly TRBD1 (6 bases). In germline, CDR1 is SEHNR, CDR2 FQNEAQ (reference sequence). CDR3 length equals 14 residues. The V and J ends lost 5 bases and 5 bases respectively, with 16 bases between them. Here the CDR3 DNA reads TGTGCCAGCAGCCGGACCGAGACAGGCCACGAGCAGTACTTC. Its translation: CASSRTETGHEQYF.

This clonotype was recorded at least ten times. This chain uses TRBV20-1 with TRBJ1-2; 8 nucleotides agree with TRBD1. This CDR3 contains 20 residues. V dropped 0 bases and J dropped 3; count of bases not matched to a gene: 21. CDR1 and CDR2 from the germline V gene are DFQATT and SNEGSKA (reference sequence). The CDR3 spells CSARDTGQAPPVFKDYGYTF. The DNA of the CDR3 is TGCAGTGCTAGAGATACGGGACAGGCCCCCCCCGTCTTCAAGGACTATGGCTACACCTTC.

This clonotype was detected many times. The J gene is TRBJ2-7, the V gene TRBV7-9; 7 nucleotides line up with TRBD1. V trimming: 1 base; J trimming: 4 bases; junction bases outside the gene matches: 7. Germline V gene sequence: CDR1 SEHNR, CDR2 FQNEAQ (reference sequence). The CDR3 runs to 15 residues. The CDR3 region has the DNA TGTGCCAGCAGCTTAGGTGACAGGGTCGGGTACGAGCAGTACTTC. Amino acid sequence: CASSLGDRVGYEQYF.

This clonotype was recorded a few times. V and J are TRBV3-1 and TRBJ2-5, with no clear D. With 0 bases removed from V and 1 base from J, the gap between germline ends came to 6 bases. The length of the CDR3 is 14 residues. Germline CDR1 LGHDT, CDR2 YNNKEL (reference sequence). The chain's CDR3 is CASSQELIQETQYF. DNA of the CDR3: TGTGCCAGCAGCCAAGAGCTTATCCAAGAGACCCAGTACTTC.

This clonotype was picked up many times. The rearrangement uses TRBV14 and TRBJ2-3, with a tentative D call TRBD2 (6 bases). The V end lost 3 bases, the J end lost 3 bases, and 16 bases lay between the germline ends. CDR1 SGHDN and CDR2 FVKESK come from the germline V gene. This CDR3 region has 16 residues. This chain's CDR3 is CASSQVRTAGTDTQYF. The CDR3 DNA follows: TGTGCCAGCAGCCAGGTGCGCACTGCGGGGACAGATACGCAGTATTTT.

This clonotype was seen repeatedly, ten times or more. The chain uses TRBV28 and TRBJ1-1, with 10 bases lining up with TRBD1. The V gene's germline CDR1 is MDHEN and CDR2 SYDVKM. There are 12 residues in the CDR3. With 9 bases clipped from V and 7 bases from J, the junction kept 5 bases outside the gene matches. The CDR3: CASDRGHGEAFF. The CDR3 DNA is TGTGCCAGTGACAGGGGGCACGGTGAAGCTTTCTTT.

This clonotype came up a few times. The rearrangement uses TRBV14 and TRBJ2-2, with D perhaps assigned TRBD1 or TRBD2 (5 bases each). The V gene's germline CDR1 is SGHDN and CDR2 FVKESK. The length of the CDR3 is 16 residues. With 0 bases removed from V and 4 bases from J, the gap between germline ends came to 12 bases. This CDR3 reads CASSQDWGSATGELFF. For the CDR3, the DNA is TGTGCCAGCAGCCAAGATTGGGGGTCGGCCACCGGGGAGCTGTTTTTT.

Remarks on this clonotype: A junction boundary mismatches the germline segment, possibly from a read error. The rearrangement uses TRBV4-1 and TRBJ2-2; D perhaps matches TRBD2 (5 bases). CDR1 is MGHRA, CDR2 YSYEKL, per germline. This CDR3 contains 13 residues. CDR3 coding DNA: TGCGCCAGCAGTAACCGGTACACCGGGGAGCCGTTTTTT. This sequence encodes CASSNRYTGEPFF.

The chain carries TRBV28 and TRBJ1-3; D not certain. Germline CDR1 reads MDHEN; CDR2 reads SYDVKM. This CDR3 is 12 amino acids long. V lost 5 bases and J 0 bases, leaving 2 bases between the germline ends. CDR3: CASSASGNTIYF. CDR3 nucleotide sequence: TGTGCCAGCAGTGCCTCTGGAAACACCATATATTTT.

This CDR3 is CASSSGQGTNTEAFF. In DNA form, the CDR3 reads TGTGCCAGTAGTAGTGGACAGGGCACGAACACTGAAGCTTTCTTT. The V gene is TRBV19, the J gene TRBJ1-1, with 8 bases fitting TRBD1. CDR3 size: 15 residues. V lost 4 bases, J lost 1 base, and 5 bases stayed unmatched. Per the germline V gene, CDR1 is LNHDA and CDR2 is SQIVND (reference sequence).

V is TRBV2 and J is TRBJ1-4, with D uncertain. Germline CDR1 SNHLY, CDR2 FYNNEI. V was shortened by 4 bases and J by 5 bases, with 20 bases between the two germline ends. The CDR3 spans 17 residues. The CDR3 DNA reads TGTGCCAGCAGTGTTCGGCAGGAAGTCTCAGTCAATGAAAAACTGTTTTTT. This codes for CASSVRQEVSVNEKLFF.

The gene calls are TRBV7-2 and TRBJ2-2; the D gene is possibly TRBD1 (6 bases). Germline V CDR1 and CDR2: SGHTA, FQGNSA. The ends were cut back, 3 bases at V and 6 bases at J, with 14 bases in the middle. CDR3 length equals 15 residues. CDR3: CASSFWGRPAGELFF. For the CDR3, the DNA is TGTGCCAGCAGCTTCTGGGGGCGCCCGGCCGGGGAGCTGTTTTTT.

In its sample, this clonotype was seen once. A clone one base away is much larger, so this may be a read error. This chain connects TRBV6-5 to TRBJ2-5, with unresolved D. Looked up from germline, CDR1 is MNHEY and CDR2 is SVGAGI. CDR3 length: 16 residues. CDR3 sequence reads: CAGSYSRDGDQETQYF. In nucleotides, the CDR3 is TGTGCCGGCAGTTACTCCAGAGACGGAGACCAAGAGACCCAGTACTTC.

Of note for this clonotype: A read error is possible here, since a much larger clone lies one base away. This CDR3 fails to terminate in the conserved phenylalanine or tryptophan, so it likely reflects a read error. The CDR3 region has the DNA TGTGCCAGCAGCTTAGGAGGGGCCAAAAACATTCAGTACTCC. Its protein is CASSLGGAKNIQYS. The V gene is TRBV7-9, the J gene TRBJ2-4; a possible D gene is TRBD2 (5 bases). Germline assignment: CDR1 SEHNR and CDR2 FQNEAQ (reference sequence). Trimming stripped 1 base from V and 1 base from J, with 5 bases between. The CDR3 has 14 residues.

The rearrangement links TRBV19 to TRBJ1-4; D is perhaps TRBD1 (5 bases). Germline lookup yields CDR1 LNHDA and CDR2 SQIVND (reference sequence). This CDR3 spans 14 amino acids. V lost 4 bases and J lost 13, with 19 bases in between. CDR3 sequence (DNA): TGTGCCAGTAGTAGCGGGACGGCTTTCGACGGACTGTTTTTT. Translated, it gives CASSSGTAFDGLFF.

This clonotype was detected ten times or more. The rearrangement links TRBV6-2 or TRBV6-3 to TRBJ2-3; D possibly corresponds to TRBD2 (6 bases). V lost 2 bases and J 2 bases, leaving 17 bases between the germline ends. CDR3 length: 17 residues. Germline assignment: CDR1 MNHEY and CDR2 SVGEGT. CDR3 nucleotides: TGTGCCAGCAGTTACACGCCCTCGGACTATTTCACAGATACGCAGTATTTT. Protein sequence: CASSYTPSDYFTDTQYF.

Ten or more counts support this clonotype. The chain joins TRBV29-1 to TRBJ1-1; the D is unclear. Germline loops: CDR1 SQVTM, CDR2 ANQGSEA. CDR3 length: 10 amino acids. V was pared by 4 bases and J by 5 bases, with 5 bases between. The CDR3 region is CSVVATEAFF. The CDR3 DNA reads as TGCAGCGTTGTAGCTACTGAAGCTTTCTTT.